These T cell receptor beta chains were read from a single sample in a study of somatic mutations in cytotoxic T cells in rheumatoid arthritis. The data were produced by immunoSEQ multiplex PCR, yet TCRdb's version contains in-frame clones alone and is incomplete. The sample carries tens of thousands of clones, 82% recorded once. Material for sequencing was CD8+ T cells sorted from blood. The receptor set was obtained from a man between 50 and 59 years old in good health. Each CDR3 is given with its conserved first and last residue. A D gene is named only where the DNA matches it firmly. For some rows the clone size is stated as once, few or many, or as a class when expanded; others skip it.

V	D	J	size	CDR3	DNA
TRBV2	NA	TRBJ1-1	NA	CASSSGASSDTEAFF	TGTGCCAGCAGTTCAGGGGCGTCCTCGGACACTGAAGCTTTCTTT
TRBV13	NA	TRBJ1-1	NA	CASSLGSYTEAFF	TGTGCCAGCAGCTTAGGCAGTTACACTGAAGCTTTCTTT
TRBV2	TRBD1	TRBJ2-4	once	CASISRDRGTKNIQYF	TGTGCCAGCATTAGCCGGGACAGGGGAACCAAAAACATTCAGTACTTC
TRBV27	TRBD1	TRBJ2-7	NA	CASSSGQGQGSYSYEQYF	TGTGCCAGCAGTTCCGGACAAGGACAGGGGTCATACTCCTACGAGCAGTACTTC
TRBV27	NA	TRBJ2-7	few	CASRPFGDGTYEQYF	TGTGCCAGCAGACCTTTTGGGGACGGCACCTACGAGCAGTACTTC
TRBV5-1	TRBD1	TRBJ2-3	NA	CASSSVRDRGLYF	TGCGCCAGCAGTTCCGTTCGGGACAGGGGTTTGTATTTT
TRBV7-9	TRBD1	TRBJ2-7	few	CASSSYGQDEQYF	TGTGCCAGCAGCTCCTACGGACAGGACGAGCAGTACTTC
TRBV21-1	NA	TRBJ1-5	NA	CASGREGGEGNQPQHF	TGTGCCAGCGGGAGGGAAGGGGGCGAGGGCAATCAGCCCCAGCATTTT
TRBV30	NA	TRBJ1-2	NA	CAWRADTNYGYTF	TGTGCCTGGAGAGCAGATACAAACTATGGCTACACCTTC
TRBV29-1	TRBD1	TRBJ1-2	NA	CSVNTGGDGYTF	TGCAGCGTTAACACAGGGGGAGATGGCTACACCTTC
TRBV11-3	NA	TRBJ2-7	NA	CASSYASYEQYF	TGTGCCAGCAGCTACGCGTCCTACGAGCAGTACTTC
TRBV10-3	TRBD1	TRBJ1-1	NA	CAISGGQVTNTEAFF	TGTGCCATCAGTGGGGGACAGGTGACGAACACTGAAGCTTTCTTT
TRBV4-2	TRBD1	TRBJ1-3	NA	CASSQGVVGTGRNTIYF	TGTGCCAGCAGCCAAGGAGTCGTGGGGACAGGCAGAAACACCATATATTTT
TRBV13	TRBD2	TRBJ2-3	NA	CASSSSRREGGTQYF	TGTGCCAGCAGCTCCTCGCGGCGGGAGGGAGGGACGCAGTATTTT
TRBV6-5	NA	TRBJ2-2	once	CASSYTPYTGELFF	TGTGCCAGCAGTTACACTCCGTACACCGGGGAGCTGTTTTTT
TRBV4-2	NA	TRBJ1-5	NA	CASSQGAGRKEPQHF	TGTGCCAGCAGCCAAGGAGCCGGCCGAAAGGAGCCCCAGCATTTT
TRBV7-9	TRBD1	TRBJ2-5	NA	CASSQPDRGKETQYF	TGTGCCAGCAGCCAACCGGACAGGGGGAAAGAGACCCAGTACTTC
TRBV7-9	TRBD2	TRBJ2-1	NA	CASSLPRLAGDDNNEQFF	TGTGCCAGCAGCTTACCTAGACTAGCGGGAGATGATAACAATGAGCAGTTCTTC
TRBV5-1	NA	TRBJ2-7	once	CASSLRLPYEQYF	TGCGCCAGCAGCTTGCGACTGCCCTACGAGCAGTACTTC
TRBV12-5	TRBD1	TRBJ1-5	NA	CASGGQGEKQPQHF	TGTGCTAGTGGCGGACAGGGAGAGAAGCAGCCCCAGCATTTT
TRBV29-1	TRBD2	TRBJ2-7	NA	CSVRGTSGSSRPYEQYF	TGCAGCGTTCGAGGGACTAGCGGGAGTAGTCGCCCCTACGAGCAGTACTTC
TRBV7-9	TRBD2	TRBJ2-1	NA	CASRPWTSGRYSNNNEQFF	TGTGCCAGCAGACCTTGGACTAGCGGGAGGTATTCTAATAACAATGAGCAGTTCTTC
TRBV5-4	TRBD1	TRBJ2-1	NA	CASSFQQGTRSYNEQFF	TGTGCCAGCAGCTTTCAACAGGGGACGCGCTCCTACAATGAGCAGTTCTTC
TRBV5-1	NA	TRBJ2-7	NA	CASSLASQGPYEQYF	TGCGCCAGCAGCTTGGCCAGCCAGGGCCCCTACGAGCAGTACTTC
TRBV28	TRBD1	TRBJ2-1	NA	CASNSPGTGRINEQFF	TGTGCCAGCAACTCTCCAGGGACAGGGCGTATCAATGAGCAGTTCTTC
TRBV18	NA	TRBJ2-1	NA	CASSPGPKNSYNEQFF	TGTGCCAGCTCACCCGGACCCAAAAACTCCTACAATGAGCAGTTCTTC
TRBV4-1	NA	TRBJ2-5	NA	CASSHVRGRETQYF	TGCGCCAGCAGCCACGTCAGGGGTCGAGAGACCCAGTACTTC
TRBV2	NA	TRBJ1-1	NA	CASNRQSEAFF	TGTGCCAGCAATCGACAGAGTGAAGCTTTCTTT
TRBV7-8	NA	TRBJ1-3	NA	CASSFDSGRPGNTIYF	TGTGCCAGCAGCTTCGACAGTGGACGGCCGGGAAACACCATATATTTT
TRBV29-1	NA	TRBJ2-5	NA	CSVEDFSRQARPQQETQYF	TGCAGCGTTGAAGATTTTTCCCGGCAGGCGCGTCCACAACAAGAGACCCAGTACTTC
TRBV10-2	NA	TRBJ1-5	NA	CASGQRPNQPQHF	TGCGCCAGCGGACAGCGCCCCAATCAGCCCCAGCATTTT
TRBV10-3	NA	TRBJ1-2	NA	CAISPGGVGNYGYTF	TGTGCCATCAGCCCCGGGGGTGTAGGAAACTATGGCTACACCTTC
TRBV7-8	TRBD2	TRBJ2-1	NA	CATSRSTSVSYNEQFF	TGTGCCACCAGCAGATCGACTAGCGTCTCCTACAATGAGCAGTTCTTC
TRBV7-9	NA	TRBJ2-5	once	CASSKAGPKETQYF	TGTGCCAGCAGTAAAGCGGGCCCTAAAGAGACCCAGTACTTC
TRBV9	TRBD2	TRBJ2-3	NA	CASSVGGGRVDTQYF	TGTGCCAGCAGCGTAGGCGGCGGGAGGGTTGATACGCAGTATTTT
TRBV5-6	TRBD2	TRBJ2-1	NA	CASSLPSWGLAGGLAQFF	TGTGCCAGCAGCCTCCCGTCTTGGGGACTAGCGGGGGGATTGGCGCAGTTCTTC
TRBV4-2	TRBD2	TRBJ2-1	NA	CASSQDGLAGEYNEQFF	TGTGCCAGCAGCCAAGATGGGCTAGCGGGAGAATACAATGAGCAGTTCTTC
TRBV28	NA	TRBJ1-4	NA	CASSLWLGTSNEKLFF	TGTGCCAGCAGTTTATGGCTCGGGACAAGTAATGAAAAACTGTTTTTT
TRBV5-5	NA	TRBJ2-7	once	CASSLDYEQYF	TGTGCCAGCAGTTTAGATTACGAGCAGTACTTC
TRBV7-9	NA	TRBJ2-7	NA	CASSLEWISYEQYF	TGTGCCAGCAGCTTAGAATGGATCTCCTACGAGCAGTACTTC
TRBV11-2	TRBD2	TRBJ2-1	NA	CASRRLAGAREQFF	TGTGCCAGCAGACGACTAGCAGGAGCTCGTGAGCAGTTCTTC
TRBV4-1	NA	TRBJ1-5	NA	CASSLVGGNQPQHF	TGCGCCAGCAGCCTTGTCGGGGGCAATCAGCCCCAGCATTTT
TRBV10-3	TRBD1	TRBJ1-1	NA	CAIIRSLGQGRNTEAFF	TGTGCCATCATCAGAAGCCTAGGACAGGGAAGGAACACTGAAGCTTTCTTT
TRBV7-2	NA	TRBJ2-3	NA	CASSPWTIYTDTQYF	TGTGCCAGCAGCCCCTGGACTATATACACAGATACGCAGTATTTT
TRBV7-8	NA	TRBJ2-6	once	CASSPREAGSGANVLTF	TGTGCCAGCAGCCCGAGGGAAGCCGGCTCTGGGGCCAACGTCCTGACTTTC
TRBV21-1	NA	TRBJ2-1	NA	CASSKASGTSGGSPYNEQFF	TGTGCCAGCAGCAAAGCTTCAGGGACTAGCGGGGGAAGCCCCTACAATGAGCAGTTCTTC
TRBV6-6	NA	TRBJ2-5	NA	CASSYPQGLWQETQYF	TGTGCCAGCAGTTACCCACAGGGACTTTGGCAAGAGACCCAGTACTTC
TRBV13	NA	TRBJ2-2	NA	CASAPGVTNTGELFF	TGTGCCAGCGCCCCCGGGGTGACGAACACCGGGGAGCTGTTTTTT
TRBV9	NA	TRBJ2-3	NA	CASSVVASGTDTQYF	TGTGCCAGCAGCGTAGTAGCCTCGGGCACAGATACGCAGTATTTT
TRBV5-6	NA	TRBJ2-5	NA	CASSAGAGETQYF	TGTGCCAGCTCTGCGGGGGCTGGAGAGACCCAGTACTTC
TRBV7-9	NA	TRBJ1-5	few	CASSVSGQDQPQHF	TGTGCCAGCAGCGTTTCAGGGCAGGATCAGCCCCAGCATTTT
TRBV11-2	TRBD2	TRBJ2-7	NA	CASSLNALGLAGGEQYF	TGTGCCAGCAGCTTAAATGCGTTGGGACTAGCGGGAGGGGAGCAGTACTTC
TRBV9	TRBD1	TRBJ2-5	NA	CASSRPDRDSRETQYF	TGTGCCAGCAGCCGCCCTGACAGGGATTCAAGAGAAACCCAGTACTTC
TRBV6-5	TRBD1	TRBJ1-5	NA	CASSFDRESAPQHF	TGTGCCAGCAGTTTCGACAGGGAGTCCGCGCCCCAGCATTTT
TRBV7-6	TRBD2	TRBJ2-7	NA	CASSPGGGFIVEQYF	TGTGCCAGCAGCCCCGGCGGGGGGTTTATTGTCGAGCAGTACTTC
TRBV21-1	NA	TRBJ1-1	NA	CASSKRGGQNWGTEAFF	TGTGCCAGCAGCAAAAGAGGGGGTCAGAACTGGGGCACTGAAGCTTTCTTT
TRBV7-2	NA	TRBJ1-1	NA	CASSHKGSNVGTEAFF	TGTGCCAGCAGCCATAAGGGATCTAACGTGGGCACTGAAGCTTTCTTT
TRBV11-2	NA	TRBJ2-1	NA	CASSSITHNEQFF	TGTGCCAGCAGCTCTATCACACACAATGAGCAGTTCTTC
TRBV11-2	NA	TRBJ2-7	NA	CASSFAGPLYEQYF	TGTGCCAGCAGCTTTGCGGGACCGCTCTACGAGCAGTACTTC
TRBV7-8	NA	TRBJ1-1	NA	CASSLALGGKAFF	TGTGCCAGCAGCTTAGCTCTCGGGGGTAAAGCTTTCTTT